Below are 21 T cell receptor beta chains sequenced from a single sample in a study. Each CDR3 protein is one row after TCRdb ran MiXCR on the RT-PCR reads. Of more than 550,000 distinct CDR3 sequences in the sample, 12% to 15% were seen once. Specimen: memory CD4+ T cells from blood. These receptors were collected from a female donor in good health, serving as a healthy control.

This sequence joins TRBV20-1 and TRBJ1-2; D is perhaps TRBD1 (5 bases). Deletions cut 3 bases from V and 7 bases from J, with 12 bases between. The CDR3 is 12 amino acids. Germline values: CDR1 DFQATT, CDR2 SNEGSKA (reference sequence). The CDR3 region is CSASTGTGGYTF. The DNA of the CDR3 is TGCAGTGCTAGTACAGGAACAGGTGGCTACACCTTC.

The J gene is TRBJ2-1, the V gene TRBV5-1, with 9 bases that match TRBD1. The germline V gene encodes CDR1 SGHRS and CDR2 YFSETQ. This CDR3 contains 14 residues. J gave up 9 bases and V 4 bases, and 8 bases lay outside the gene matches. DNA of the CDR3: TGCGCCAGCAGCCCGGGACAGGGTATGGGTGAGCAGTTCTTC. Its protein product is CASSPGQGMGEQFF. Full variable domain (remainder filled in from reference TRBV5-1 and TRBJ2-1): KAGVTQTPRYLIKTRGQQVTLSCSPISGHRSVSWYQQTPGQGLQFLFEYFSETQRNKGNFPGRFSGRQFSNSRSEMNVSTLELGDSALYLCASSPGQGMGEQFFGPGTRLTVL.

The CDR3 loop reads CASSVMEETQYF. CDR3 nucleotide sequence: TGTGCCAGCAGTGTGATGGAGGAGACCCAGTACTTC. The genes are TRBV6-1 and TRBJ2-5; D unclear. This CDR3 has 12 amino acids. In germline, CDR1 is MNHNS, CDR2 SASEGT. Between the trimmed V and J ends, which lost 4 bases and 5 bases, there was a span of 8 bases.

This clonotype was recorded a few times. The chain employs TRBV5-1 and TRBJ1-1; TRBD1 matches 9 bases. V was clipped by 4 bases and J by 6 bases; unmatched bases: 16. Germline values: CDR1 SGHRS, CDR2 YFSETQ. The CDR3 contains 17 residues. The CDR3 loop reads CASSPPTATGGSSEAFF. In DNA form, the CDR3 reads TGCGCCAGCAGCCCCCCCACGGCCACAGGGGGCTCCTCTGAAGCTTTCTTT.

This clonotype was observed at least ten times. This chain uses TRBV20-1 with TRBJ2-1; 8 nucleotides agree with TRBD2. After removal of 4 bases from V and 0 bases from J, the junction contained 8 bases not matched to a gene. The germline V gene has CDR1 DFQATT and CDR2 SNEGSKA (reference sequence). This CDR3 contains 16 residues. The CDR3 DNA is TGCAGTGCTACTACAGCGGGGGCGAGCTCCTACAATGAGCAGTTCTTC. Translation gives CSATTAGASSYNEQFF.

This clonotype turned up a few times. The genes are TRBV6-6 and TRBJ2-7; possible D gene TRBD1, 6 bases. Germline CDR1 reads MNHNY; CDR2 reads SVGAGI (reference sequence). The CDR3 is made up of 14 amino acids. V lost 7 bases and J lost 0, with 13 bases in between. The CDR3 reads CASTQGTLSYEQYF. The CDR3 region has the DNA TGTGCCAGCACCCAAGGGACACTCTCCTACGAGCAGTACTTC.

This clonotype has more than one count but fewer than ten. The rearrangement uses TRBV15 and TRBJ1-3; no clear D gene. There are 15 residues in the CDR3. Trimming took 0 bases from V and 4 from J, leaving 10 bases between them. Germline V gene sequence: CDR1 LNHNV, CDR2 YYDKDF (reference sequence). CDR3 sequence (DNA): TGTGCCACCAGCAGAGATTATGGGTTCGGAAACACCATATATTTT. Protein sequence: CATSRDYGFGNTIYF.

CDR3 in DNA: TGCAGTGCAATAGCGGGTACTAATGAGCAGTTCTTC. Residues: CSAIAGTNEQFF. The genes are TRBV20-1 and TRBJ2-1; 7 bases fit TRBD2. The V and J ends lost 6 bases and 7 bases, in that order; junction bases with no gene match: 6. Germline-derived CDR1 and CDR2 are DFQATT and SNEGSKA (reference sequence). CDR3 size: 12 residues.

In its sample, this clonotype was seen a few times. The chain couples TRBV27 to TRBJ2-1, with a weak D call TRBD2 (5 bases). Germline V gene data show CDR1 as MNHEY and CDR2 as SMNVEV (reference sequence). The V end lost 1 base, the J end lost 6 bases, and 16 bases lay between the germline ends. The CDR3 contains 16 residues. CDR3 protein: CASSLYGSRAGNEQFF. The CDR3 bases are TGTGCCAGCAGTTTATATGGTTCGCGGGCAGGCAATGAGCAGTTCTTC.

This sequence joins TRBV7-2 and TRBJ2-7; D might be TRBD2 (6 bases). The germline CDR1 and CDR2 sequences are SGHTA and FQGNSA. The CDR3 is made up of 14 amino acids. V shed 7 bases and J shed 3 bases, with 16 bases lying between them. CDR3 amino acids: CASTLGTGNYEQYF. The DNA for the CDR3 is TGTGCCAGCACCCTAGGGACTGGAAACTACGAGCAGTACTTC.

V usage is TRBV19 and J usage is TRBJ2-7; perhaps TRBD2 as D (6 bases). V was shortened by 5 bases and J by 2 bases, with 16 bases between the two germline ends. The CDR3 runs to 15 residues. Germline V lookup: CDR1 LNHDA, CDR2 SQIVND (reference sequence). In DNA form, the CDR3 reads TGTGCCAGTAGTCCCGGAGTAGCGGCCACCTACGAGCAGTACTTC. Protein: CASSPGVAATYEQYF.

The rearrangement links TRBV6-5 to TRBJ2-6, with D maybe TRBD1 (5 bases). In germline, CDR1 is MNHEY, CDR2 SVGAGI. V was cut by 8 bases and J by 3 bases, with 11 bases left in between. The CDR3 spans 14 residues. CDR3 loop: CASGASSGANVLTF. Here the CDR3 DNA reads TGTGCCAGCGGGGCTTCGAGTGGGGCCAACGTCCTGACTTTC.

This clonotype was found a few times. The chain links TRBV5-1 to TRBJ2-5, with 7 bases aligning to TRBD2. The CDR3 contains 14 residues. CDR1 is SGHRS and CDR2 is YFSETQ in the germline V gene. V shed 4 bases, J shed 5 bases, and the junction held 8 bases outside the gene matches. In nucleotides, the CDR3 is TGCGCCAGCAGCCAGAGCGGGACCTCGGAGACCCAGTACTTC. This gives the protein CASSQSGTSETQYF.

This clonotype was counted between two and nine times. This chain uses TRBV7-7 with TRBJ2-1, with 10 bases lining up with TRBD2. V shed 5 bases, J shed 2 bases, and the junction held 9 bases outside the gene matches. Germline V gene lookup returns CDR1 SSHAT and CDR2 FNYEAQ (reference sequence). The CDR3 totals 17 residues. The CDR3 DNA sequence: TGTGCCAGCAGCCTCCTCGGTAGCGGGGGGCCCTACAATGAGCAGTTCTTC. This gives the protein CASSLLGSGGPYNEQFF.

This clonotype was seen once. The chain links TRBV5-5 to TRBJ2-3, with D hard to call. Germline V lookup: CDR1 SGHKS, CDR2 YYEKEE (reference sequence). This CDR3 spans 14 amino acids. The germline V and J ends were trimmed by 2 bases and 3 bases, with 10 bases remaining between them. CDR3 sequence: CASSFETGTDTQYF. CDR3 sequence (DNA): TGTGCCAGCAGCTTCGAGACCGGGACAGATACGCAGTATTTT.

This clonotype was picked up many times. The CDR3 coding sequence is TGCAGCGTTTCCGAGACCCTGAACACCGGGGAGCTGTTTTTT. Residues: CSVSETLNTGELFF. This chain uses TRBV29-1 with TRBJ2-2; no firm D call. CDR3 length: 14 residues. The germline V and J ends were trimmed by 5 bases and 1 base, with 11 bases remaining between them. Germline values: CDR1 SQVTM, CDR2 ANQGSEA.

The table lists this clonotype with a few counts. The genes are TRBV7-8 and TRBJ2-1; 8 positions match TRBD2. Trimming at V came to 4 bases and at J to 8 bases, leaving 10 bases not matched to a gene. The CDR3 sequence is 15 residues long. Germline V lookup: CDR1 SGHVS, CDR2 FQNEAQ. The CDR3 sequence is CASSSSSGTRDEQFF. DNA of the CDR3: TGTGCCAGCAGCTCATCCTCCGGGACTAGAGATGAGCAGTTCTTC.

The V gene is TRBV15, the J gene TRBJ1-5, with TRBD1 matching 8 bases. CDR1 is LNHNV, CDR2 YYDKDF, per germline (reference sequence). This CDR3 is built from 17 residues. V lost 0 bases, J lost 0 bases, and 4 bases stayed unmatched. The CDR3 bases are TGTGCCACCAGCAGAGATACGACAGGGGATAGCAATCAGCCCCAGCATTTT. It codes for CATSRDTTGDSNQPQHF. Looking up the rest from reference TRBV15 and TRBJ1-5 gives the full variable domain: DAMVIQNPRYQVTQFGKPVTLSCSQTLNHNVMYWYQQKSSQAPKLLFHYYDKDFNNEADTPDNFQSRRPNTSFCFLDIRSPGLGDTAMYLCATSRDTTGDSNQPQHFGDGTRLSIL.

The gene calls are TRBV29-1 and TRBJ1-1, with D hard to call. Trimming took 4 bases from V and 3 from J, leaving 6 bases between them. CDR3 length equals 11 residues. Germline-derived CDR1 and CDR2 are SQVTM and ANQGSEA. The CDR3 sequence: CSVGVDTEAFF. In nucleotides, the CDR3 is TGCAGCGTTGGGGTCGACACTGAAGCTTTCTTT.

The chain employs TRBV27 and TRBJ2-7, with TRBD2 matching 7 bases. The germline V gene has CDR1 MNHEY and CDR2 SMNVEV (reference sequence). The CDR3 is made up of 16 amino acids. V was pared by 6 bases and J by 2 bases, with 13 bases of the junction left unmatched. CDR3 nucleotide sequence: TGTGCCAGCAGACCGTACGCCGGGACTACTCCCTACGAGCAGTACTTC. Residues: CASRPYAGTTPYEQYF.

In DNA form, the CDR3 reads TGTGCCAGCAGCTTAAAATGGGGGGATGAGCAGTTCTTC. It encodes CASSLKWGDEQFF. The V and J genes are TRBV7-9 and TRBJ2-1; D might be TRBD2 (6 bases). The CDR3 is made up of 13 amino acids. CDR1 is SEHNR and CDR2 is FQNEAQ in the germline V gene (reference sequence). V was cut by 2 bases and J by 8 bases, with 10 bases left in between.